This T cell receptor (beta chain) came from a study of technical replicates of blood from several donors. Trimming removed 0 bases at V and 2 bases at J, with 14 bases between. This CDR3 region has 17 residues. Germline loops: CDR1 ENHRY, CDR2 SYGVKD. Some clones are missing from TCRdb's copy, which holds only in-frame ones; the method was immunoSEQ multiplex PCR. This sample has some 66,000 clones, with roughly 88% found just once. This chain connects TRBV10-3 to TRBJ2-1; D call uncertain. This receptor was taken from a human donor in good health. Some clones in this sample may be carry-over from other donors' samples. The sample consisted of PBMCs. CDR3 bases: TGTGCCATCAGTGAGTCCGCGGTTGGCATGACCTACAATGAGCAGTTCTTC. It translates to CAISESAVGMTYNEQFF.